Below, 14 T cell receptor beta chains from the same sample are listed, as sequenced in a study of T cell responses to AZD1222 COVID-19 vaccine. Sequencing was performed with immunoSEQ multiplex PCR; in TCRdb, only in-frame clones are kept and a portion is missing. The repertoire holds 86,000 or so clones, 89% seen once, with around 2.2% in the top ten. The sequencing here drew on peripheral blood, taken on day 0 of AZD1222 vaccination. Receptor source: an adult in good health.

This clone occurred once. In DNA form, the CDR3 reads TGTGCCTGGAGTGTTGGCGGCGGCTACACCTTC. Its translation: CAWSVGGGYTF. This chain links TRBV30 with TRBJ1-2, with no clear D. The germline CDR1 and CDR2 sequences are GTSNPN and SVGIG (reference sequence). V lost 0 bases, J lost 8 bases, and 7 bases lay in between. The CDR3 is 11 amino acids.

The V call is TRBV24-1, the J call TRBJ1-5, with 7 bases aligning to TRBD1. The CDR3 is 15 amino acids. Germline CDR1 reads KGHDR; CDR2 reads SFDVKD. V lost 3 bases and J lost 7; bases outside the gene matches: 8. The CDR3 spells CATSDVEGAGQPQHF. CDR3 sequence (DNA): TGTGCCACCAGTGATGTGGAGGGGGCGGGGCAGCCCCAGCATTTT.

This chain connects TRBV9 to TRBJ1-2, with 9 bases identical to TRBD1. The CDR3 runs to 13 residues. Per the germline V gene, CDR1 is SGDLS and CDR2 is YYNGEE. V shed 8 bases, J shed 0 bases, and the junction held 2 bases outside the gene matches. Here the CDR3 reads CASRDRANYGYTF. The CDR3 DNA sequence: TGTGCCAGTAGGGACAGGGCTAACTATGGCTACACCTTC.

V is TRBV11-2 and J is TRBJ1-3, with 7 bases fitting TRBD1. Losses at the gene ends were 7 bases for V and 2 bases for J; bases not matched to a gene: 5. This CDR3 is built from 14 residues. The germline gives CDR1 SGHAT, CDR2 FQNNGV. The CDR3 sequence: CASKLQGAGNTIYF. The CDR3 nucleotides are TGTGCCAGCAAACTCCAGGGGGCTGGAAACACCATATATTTT.

J is TRBJ2-6 and V is TRBV19; no definite D call. With 1 base removed from V and 4 bases from J, the gap between germline ends came to 8 bases. CDR1 is LNHDA, CDR2 SQIVND, per germline (reference sequence). The CDR3 has 15 residues. CDR3 in amino acids: CASSIVAFGANVLTF. CDR3 DNA: TGTGCCAGTAGTATAGTTGCGTTCGGGGCCAACGTCCTGACTTTC.

The chain is built from TRBV28 and TRBJ1-2; 8 positions agree with TRBD1. This CDR3 spans 14 amino acids. Trimming took 3 bases from V and 8 from J; bases not matched to a gene: 8. CDR1 and CDR2 from the germline V gene are MDHEN and SYDVKM. In nucleotides, the CDR3 is TGTGCCAGCAGTTTTGACACAGGGGGGTCGGGCTACACCTTC. Translated: CASSFDTGGSGYTF.

Concerning this clone itself: This sample includes further DNA sequences coding for the same CDR3. V usage is TRBV18 and J usage is TRBJ1-5; D is uncertain. The V gene lost 2 bases and the J gene lost 0 bases, with 5 bases spanning the gap. CDR3 size: 14 residues. Germline assignment: CDR1 KGHSH and CDR2 LQKENI. The DNA of the CDR3 is TGTGCCAGCTCACCAGGGGTTAGCAATCAGCCCCAGCATTTT. The encoded protein is CASSPGVSNQPQHF.

This clone has just one count. The CDR3 spells CASGRSPLHF. The CDR3, as DNA: TGTGCCAGTGGCCGTTCACCCCTCCACTTT. This chain uses TRBV19 with TRBJ1-6, with unresolved D. Trimming cost V 8 bases and J 9 bases, with 5 bases left between them. Germline V gene sequence: CDR1 LNHDA, CDR2 SQIVND (reference sequence). The CDR3 runs 10 residues.

The chain uses TRBV19 and TRBJ1-1; tentatively, D is TRBD1 (6 bases). Deletions cut 6 bases from V and 8 bases from J, with 16 bases between. The germline gives CDR1 LNHDA, CDR2 SQIVND (reference sequence). This CDR3 is 13 amino acids long. CDR3 loop: CASRTRGYGEAFF. In nucleotides, the CDR3 is TGTGCCAGTAGAACAAGGGGGTACGGGGAAGCTTTCTTT.

The chain employs TRBV6-6 and TRBJ1-5; possibly TRBD1 for D (5 bases). The germline V and J ends were trimmed by 2 bases and 3 bases, with 8 bases remaining between them. Germline CDR1 MNHNY, CDR2 SVGAGI (reference sequence). CDR3 length equals 14 residues. CDR3 amino acids: CASSYGGPNQPQHF. Here the CDR3 DNA reads TGTGCCAGCAGTTACGGGGGTCCCAATCAGCCCCAGCATTTT.

This chain connects TRBV3-1 (or the pseudogene TRBV3-2) to TRBJ2-3; TRBD2 matches 10 bases. CDR3 size: 15 residues. With 4 bases clipped from V and 2 bases from J, the junction kept 3 bases outside the gene matches. Germline-derived CDR1 and CDR2 are LGHDT and YNNKEL (reference sequence). CDR3 loop: CASSPTSGLTDTQYF. The CDR3 nucleotides read TGTGCCAGCAGCCCGACTAGCGGGCTCACAGATACGCAGTATTTT.

The V and J genes are TRBV6-1 and TRBJ2-5; D call uncertain. In germline, CDR1 is MNHNS, CDR2 SASEGT. Trimming shortened V by 3 bases and J by 5 bases, and 13 bases separated the two germline ends. CDR3 length equals 14 residues. The CDR3 sequence: CASSETSLGETQYF. DNA for the CDR3: TGTGCCAGCAGTGAGACCTCGCTGGGGGAGACCCAGTACTTC.

This sequence joins TRBV7-9 and TRBJ2-1; D is tentatively TRBD1 or TRBD2 (5 bases each). The CDR3 is made up of 18 amino acids. Germline assignment: CDR1 SEHNR and CDR2 FQNEAQ (reference sequence). Trimming cost V 6 bases and J 0 bases, with 21 bases left between them. The CDR3 region has the DNA TGTGCCAGCAGTCCCTCATGGTCCGGGACGAGCTCCTACAATGAGCAGTTCTTC. This gives the protein CASSPSWSGTSSYNEQFF.

The count of this clone is one. The chain has TRBV6-1 and TRBJ1-2; D remains ambiguous. The CDR3 runs to 14 residues. Germline assignment: CDR1 MNHNS and CDR2 SASEGT. V lost 1 base and J lost 2, with 8 bases in between. Here the CDR3 reads CASSEEAGNYGYTF. CDR3 bases: TGTGCCAGCAGTGAAGAAGCAGGCAACTATGGCTACACCTTC.